This T cell receptor (beta chain) was recorded in a study of T cells in Graves' hyperthyroidism and ophthalmopathy. V dropped 0 bases and J dropped 6 bases, with 12 bases sitting between them. Germline-derived CDR1 and CDR2 are GTSNPN and SVGIG (reference sequence). There are 13 residues in the CDR3. It was RNA transcripts that yielded the amplified TCR beta CDR3 regions. RT-PCR in the first round (using the HTBI primer set) targeted the TCR CDR3. TCRdb recomputed calls from the multiplex PCR reads with MiXCR, one row per CDR3 protein. The table has around 690,000 distinct CDR3 sequences, around 21% seen once; the top ten hold under 35%. At least ten counts were recorded for this clonotype. Duration under 3 months, a NOSPECS grade of at least 4, and a Clinical Activity Score of at least 3 characterized the ophthalmopathy patients.

The sequencing sample was made of blood. This TCR derives from a man aged 25-45 years with Graves' ophthalmopathy. This chain joins TRBV30 and TRBJ2-7; D is unresolved. In nucleotides, the CDR3 is TGTGCCTGGAGTGTACGGGCCCGGCTCGAGCAGTACTTC. Translated, it gives CAWSVRARLEQYF. The complete variable domain, with remaining parts taken from reference TRBV30 and TRBJ2-7, reads SQTIHQWPATLVQPVGSPLSLECTVEGTSNPNLYWYRQAAGRGLQLLFYSVGIGQISSEVPQNLSASRPQDRQFILSSKKLLLSDSGFYLCAWSVRARLEQYFGPGTRLTVT.